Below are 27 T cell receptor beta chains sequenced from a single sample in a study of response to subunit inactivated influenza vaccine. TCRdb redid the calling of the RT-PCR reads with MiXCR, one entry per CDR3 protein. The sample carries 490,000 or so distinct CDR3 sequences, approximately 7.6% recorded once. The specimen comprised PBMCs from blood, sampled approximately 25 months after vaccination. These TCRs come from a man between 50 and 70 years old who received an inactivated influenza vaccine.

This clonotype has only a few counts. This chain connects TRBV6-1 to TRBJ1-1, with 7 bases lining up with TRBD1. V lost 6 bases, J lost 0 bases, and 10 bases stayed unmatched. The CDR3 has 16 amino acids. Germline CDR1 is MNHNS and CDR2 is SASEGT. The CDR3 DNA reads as TGTGCCAGCAGAAGAGCACGGGACAGTTTGAACACTGAAGCTTTCTTT. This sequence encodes CASRRARDSLNTEAFF.

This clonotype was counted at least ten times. The CDR3 DNA sequence: TGTGCCAGCAGCTGGGACTCAACGAACACCGGGGAGCTGTTTTTT. Translation gives CASSWDSTNTGELFF. The V and J genes are TRBV11-2 and TRBJ2-2; possibly TRBD2 for D (6 bases). V gave up 4 bases and J gave up 0 bases, with 9 bases separating them. The CDR3 has 15 residues. The germline V gene encodes CDR1 SGHAT and CDR2 FQNNGV.

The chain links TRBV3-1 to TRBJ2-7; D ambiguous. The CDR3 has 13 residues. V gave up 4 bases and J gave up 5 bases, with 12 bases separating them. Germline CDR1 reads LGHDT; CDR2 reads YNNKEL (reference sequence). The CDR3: CASSLDLHNEQYF. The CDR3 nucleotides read TGTGCCAGCAGCCTCGACCTGCACAACGAGCAGTACTTC.

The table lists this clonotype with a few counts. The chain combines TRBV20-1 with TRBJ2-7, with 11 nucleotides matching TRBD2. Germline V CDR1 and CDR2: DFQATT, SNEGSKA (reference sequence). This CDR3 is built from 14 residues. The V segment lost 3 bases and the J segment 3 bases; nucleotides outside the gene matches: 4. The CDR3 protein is CSARLAGGRYEQYF. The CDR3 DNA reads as TGCAGTGCTAGGCTAGCGGGAGGACGCTACGAGCAGTACTTC.

This chain's CDR3 is CASSQENRAHGYTF. In DNA, the CDR3 is TGCGCCAGCAGCCAAGAAAACAGGGCCCATGGCTACACCTTC. V is TRBV4-1 and J is TRBJ1-2; the D gene is possibly TRBD1 (6 bases). The CDR3 has 14 residues. Per germline, CDR1 MGHRA and CDR2 YSYEKL. V was trimmed by 0 bases and J by 6 bases, leaving 11 bases between them.

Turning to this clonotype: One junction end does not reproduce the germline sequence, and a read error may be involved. The CDR3 DNA reads as TGTGCCAGCAGTCCCCGACAGGCGGGTCAAGATACGCAGGATTTT. Translated, it gives CASSPRQAGQDTQDF. The chain couples TRBV27 to TRBJ2-3; possible D gene TRBD1, 6 bases. This CDR3 spans 15 amino acids. Germline V lookup: CDR1 MNHEY, CDR2 SMNVEV (reference sequence).

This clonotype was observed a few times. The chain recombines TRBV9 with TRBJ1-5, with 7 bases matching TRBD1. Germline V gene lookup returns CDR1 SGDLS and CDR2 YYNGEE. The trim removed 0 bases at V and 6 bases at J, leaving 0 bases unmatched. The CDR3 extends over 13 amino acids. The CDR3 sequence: CASSVGQGQPQHF. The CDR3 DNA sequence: TGTGCCAGCAGCGTAGGACAGGGTCAGCCCCAGCATTTT.

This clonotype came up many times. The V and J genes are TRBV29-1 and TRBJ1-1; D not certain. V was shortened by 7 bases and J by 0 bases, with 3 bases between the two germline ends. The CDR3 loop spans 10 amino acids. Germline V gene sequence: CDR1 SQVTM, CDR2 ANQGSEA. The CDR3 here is CSGMNTEAFF. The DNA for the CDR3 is TGCAGCGGAATGAACACTGAAGCTTTCTTT.

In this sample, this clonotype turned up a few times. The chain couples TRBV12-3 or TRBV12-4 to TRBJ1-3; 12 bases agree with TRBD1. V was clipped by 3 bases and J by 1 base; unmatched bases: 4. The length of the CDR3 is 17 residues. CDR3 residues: CASSFGTGGLSGNTIYF. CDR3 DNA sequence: TGTGCCAGCAGTTTCGGGACAGGGGGCCTGTCTGGAAACACCATATATTTT.

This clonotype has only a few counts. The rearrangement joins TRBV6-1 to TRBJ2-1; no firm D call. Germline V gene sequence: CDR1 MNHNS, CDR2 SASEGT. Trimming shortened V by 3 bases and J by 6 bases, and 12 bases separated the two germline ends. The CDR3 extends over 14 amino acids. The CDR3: CASSEGLDGNEQFF. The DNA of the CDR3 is TGTGCCAGCAGTGAGGGGTTGGACGGCAATGAGCAGTTCTTC.

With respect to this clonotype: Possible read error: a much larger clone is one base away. CDR3 DNA sequence: TGTGCCAGCAGGCCACAGGCGGAGGGTGGTGGATACACCTTC. This translates into CASRPQAEGGGYTF. This chain connects TRBV6-1 to TRBJ1-2, with D perhaps TRBD1 (5 bases). The CDR3 extends over 14 amino acids. Trimming stripped 6 bases from V and 11 bases from J, with 22 bases between. Germline CDR1 reads MNHNS; CDR2 reads SASEGT.

CDR3 residues: CASSPDPSGTDTQYF. The CDR3 DNA follows: TGTGCCAGCAGCCCAGACCCTTCTGGCACAGATACGCAGTATTTT. The chain uses TRBV5-6 and TRBJ2-3; no reliable D call. The CDR3 has 15 residues. Germline V gene data show CDR1 as SGHDT and CDR2 as YYEEEE. Trimming left V 4 bases short and J 1 base short, with 13 bases between.

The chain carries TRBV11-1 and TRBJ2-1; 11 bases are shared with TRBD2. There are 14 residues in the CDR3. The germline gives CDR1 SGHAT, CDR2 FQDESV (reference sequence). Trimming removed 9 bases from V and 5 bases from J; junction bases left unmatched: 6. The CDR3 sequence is CASRSGGANNEQFF. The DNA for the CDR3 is TGTGCCAGTCGTAGCGGGGGGGCCAACAATGAGCAGTTCTTC.

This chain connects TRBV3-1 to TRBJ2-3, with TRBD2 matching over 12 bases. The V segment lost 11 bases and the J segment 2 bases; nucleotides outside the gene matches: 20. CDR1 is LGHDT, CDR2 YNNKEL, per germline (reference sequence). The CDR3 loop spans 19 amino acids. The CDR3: CAFCFSPILAGGNTDTQYF. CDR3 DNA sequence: TGTGCCTTCTGTTTTTCCCCTATTCTAGCGGGGGGGAACACAGATACGCAGTATTTT.

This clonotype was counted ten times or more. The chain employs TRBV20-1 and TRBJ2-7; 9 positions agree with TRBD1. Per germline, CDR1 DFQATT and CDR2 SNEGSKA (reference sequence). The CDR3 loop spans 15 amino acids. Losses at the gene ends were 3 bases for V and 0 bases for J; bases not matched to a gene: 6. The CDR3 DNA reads TGCAGTGCTAGGGGACAGGGATCCAGCTCCTACGAGCAGTACTTC. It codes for CSARGQGSSSYEQYF.

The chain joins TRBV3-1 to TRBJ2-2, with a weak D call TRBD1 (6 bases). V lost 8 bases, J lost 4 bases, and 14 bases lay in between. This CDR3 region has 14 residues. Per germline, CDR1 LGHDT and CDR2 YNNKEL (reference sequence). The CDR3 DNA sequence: TGTGCCAGCCTTATGGACAGAATCACCGGGGAGCTGTTTTTT. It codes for CASLMDRITGELFF.

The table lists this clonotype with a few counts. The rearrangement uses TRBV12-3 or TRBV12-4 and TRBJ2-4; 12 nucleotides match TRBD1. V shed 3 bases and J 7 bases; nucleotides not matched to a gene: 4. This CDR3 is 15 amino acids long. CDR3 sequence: CASSLGQGAWNIQYF. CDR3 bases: TGTGCCAGCAGTTTGGGACAGGGGGCTTGGAACATTCAGTACTTC.

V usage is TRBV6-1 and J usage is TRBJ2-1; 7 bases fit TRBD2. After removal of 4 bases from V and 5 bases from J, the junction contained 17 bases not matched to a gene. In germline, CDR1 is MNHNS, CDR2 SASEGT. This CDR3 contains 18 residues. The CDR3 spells CASSGGLVGGSFNNEQFF. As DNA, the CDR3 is TGTGCCAGCAGTGGAGGACTAGTGGGTGGCTCCTTCAACAATGAGCAGTTCTTC.

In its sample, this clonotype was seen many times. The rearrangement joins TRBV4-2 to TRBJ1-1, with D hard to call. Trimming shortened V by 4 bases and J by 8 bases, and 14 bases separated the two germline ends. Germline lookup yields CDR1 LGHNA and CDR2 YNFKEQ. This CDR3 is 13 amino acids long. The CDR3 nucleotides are TGTGCCAGCAGCCCCGAGGGCGGTGCCGAAGCTTTCTTT. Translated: CASSPEGGAEAFF.

The CDR3 region is CASHSGPRTVYNEQFF. The DNA for the CDR3 is TGCGCCAGCCACAGCGGCCCGCGGACAGTCTACAATGAGCAGTTCTTC. The chain couples TRBV5-1 to TRBJ2-1, with D maybe TRBD1 (6 bases). Germline values: CDR1 SGHRS, CDR2 YFSETQ. The CDR3 is 16 amino acids. The germline V and J ends were trimmed by 7 bases and 3 bases, with 20 bases remaining between them.

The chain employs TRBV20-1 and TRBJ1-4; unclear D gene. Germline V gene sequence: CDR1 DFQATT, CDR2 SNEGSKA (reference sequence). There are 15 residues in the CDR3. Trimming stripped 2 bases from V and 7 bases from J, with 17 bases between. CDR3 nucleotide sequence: TGCAGTGCTAGAAGAACAGCCGGCGTGGGTGAAAAACTGTTTTTT. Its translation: CSARRTAGVGEKLFF.

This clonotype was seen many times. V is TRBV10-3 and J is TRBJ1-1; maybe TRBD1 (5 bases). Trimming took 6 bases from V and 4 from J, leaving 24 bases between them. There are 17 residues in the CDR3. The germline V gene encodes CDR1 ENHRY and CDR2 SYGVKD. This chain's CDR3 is CAISRSQMVGGITEAFF. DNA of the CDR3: TGTGCCATCAGCCGATCGCAGATGGTCGGGGGTATCACTGAAGCTTTCTTT.

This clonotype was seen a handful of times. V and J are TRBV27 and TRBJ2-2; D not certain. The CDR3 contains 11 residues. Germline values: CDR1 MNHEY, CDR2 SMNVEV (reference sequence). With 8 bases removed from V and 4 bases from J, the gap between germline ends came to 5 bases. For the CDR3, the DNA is TGTGCCAGCTGTTCCACCGGGGAGCTGTTTTTT. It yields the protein CASCSTGELFF.

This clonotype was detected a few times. Written as DNA, the CDR3 is TGTGCCAGCAGCGTACAGGGATTCACAGATACGCAGTATTTT. Protein sequence: CASSVQGFTDTQYF. The rearrangement links TRBV7-9 to TRBJ2-3; D is perhaps TRBD1 (6 bases). Trimming pared 5 bases from V and 2 bases from J, leaving 11 bases between. The CDR3 totals 14 residues. The V gene's germline CDR1 is SEHNR and CDR2 FQNEAQ (reference sequence).

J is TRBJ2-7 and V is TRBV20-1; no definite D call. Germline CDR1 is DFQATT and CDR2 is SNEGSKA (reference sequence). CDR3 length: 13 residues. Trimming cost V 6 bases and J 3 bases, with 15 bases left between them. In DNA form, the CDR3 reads TGCAGTGCGGAGATGGGGTATAGCTACGAGCAGTACTTC. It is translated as CSAEMGYSYEQYF.

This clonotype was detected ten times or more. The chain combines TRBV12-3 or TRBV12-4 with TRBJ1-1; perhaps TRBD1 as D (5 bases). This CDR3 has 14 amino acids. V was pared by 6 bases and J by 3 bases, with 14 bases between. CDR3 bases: TGTGCCAGCAGCCGTGCACAGGAATACACTGAAGCTTTCTTT. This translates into CASSRAQEYTEAFF.

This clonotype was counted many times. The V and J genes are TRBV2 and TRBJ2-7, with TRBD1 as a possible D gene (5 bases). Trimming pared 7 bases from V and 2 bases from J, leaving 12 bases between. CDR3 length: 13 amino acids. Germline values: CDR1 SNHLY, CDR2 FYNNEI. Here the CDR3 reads CASNAQVTYEQYF. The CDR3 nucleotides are TGTGCCAGCAACGCACAGGTTACCTACGAGCAGTACTTC.